What follows are 18 T cell receptor beta chains derived from one specimen sequenced in a study of blood T cell repertoires in COVID-19. TCRdb's table, derived via immunoSEQ multiplex PCR, lists solely in-frame clones and lacks some. The sample lists some 400,000 clones, approximately 91% seen once, with 0.8% to 0.9% in the top ten. Sequencing used PBMCs or T cells enriched from blood (not recorded which). The receptors stem from a woman aged 40 to 50 who had been exposed to COVID-19.

V gene TRBV18 combines with J gene TRBJ1-5, with D unclear. The CDR3 totals 16 residues. CDR1 and CDR2 (germline): KGHSH, LQKENI. Trimming took 2 bases from V and 0 from J, leaving 11 bases between them. CDR3 nucleotides: TGTGCCAGCTCACCATTCCCGGGTGCTAGCAATCAGCCCCAGCATTTT. It encodes CASSPFPGASNQPQHF. Full variable domain (rest looked up from reference TRBV18 and TRBJ1-5): NAGVMQNPRHLVRRRGQEARLRCSPMKGHSHVYWYRQLPEEGLKFMVYLQKENIIDESGMPKERFSAEFPKEGPSILRIQQVVRGDSAAYFCASSPFPGASNQPQHFGDGTRLSIL.

The V and J genes are TRBV4-1 and TRBJ2-7; 9 nucleotides match TRBD1. V shed 3 bases and J 3 bases; nucleotides not matched to a gene: 6. Germline loops: CDR1 MGHRA, CDR2 YSYEKL. The CDR3 runs to 15 residues. CDR3 sequence: CASSHSGTGLYEQYF. DNA for the CDR3: TGCGCCAGCAGCCACTCCGGGACAGGGCTCTACGAGCAGTACTTC.

The V call is TRBV11-3, the J call TRBJ1-2; D remains ambiguous. This CDR3 has 13 residues. CDR1 and CDR2 from the germline V gene are SGHNT and YENEEA. V shed 5 bases and J shed 4 bases, with 11 bases lying between them. CDR3 in amino acids: CASSQASSYGYTF. CDR3 in DNA: TGTGCCAGCAGCCAGGCCTCATCCTATGGCTACACCTTC.

The rearrangement links TRBV5-1 to TRBJ1-4, with D hard to call. The V gene lost 1 base and the J gene lost 11 bases, with 15 bases spanning the gap. The CDR3 has 14 amino acids. The germline CDR1 and CDR2 sequences are SGHRS and YFSETQ. CDR3 sequence reads: CASSLSEISGKLFF. CDR3 coding DNA: TGCGCCAGCAGCTTGTCTGAGATCAGCGGGAAACTGTTTTTT.

The chain links TRBV30 to TRBJ1-1, with TRBD1 identical over 8 bases. Germline V lookup: CDR1 GTSNPN, CDR2 SVGIG (reference sequence). The CDR3 loop spans 13 amino acids. V lost 8 bases to trimming and J lost 1 base; unmatched junction nucleotides: 6. The CDR3 is CAQKTGGNTEAFF. DNA of the CDR3: TGTGCCCAAAAAACAGGGGGGAACACTGAAGCTTTCTTT.

The chain carries TRBV11-2 and TRBJ2-5; possibly TRBD1 for D (6 bases). CDR1 is SGHAT and CDR2 is FQNNGV in the germline V gene. The V end lost 1 base, the J end lost 4 bases, and 16 bases lay between the germline ends. The CDR3 spans 16 residues. For the CDR3, the DNA is TGTGCCAGCAGCTTAGGAGGGAACAGGGTTGGAGAGACCCAGTACTTC. This sequence encodes CASSLGGNRVGETQYF.

The chain joins TRBV3-1 (or the pseudogene TRBV3-2) to TRBJ1-1, with TRBD1 as a possible D gene (6 bases). CDR1 is LGHDT and CDR2 is YNNKEL in the germline V gene (reference sequence). The CDR3 is 15 amino acids. V shed 2 bases and J shed 6 bases, with 16 bases lying between them. CDR3 nucleotides: TGTGCCAGCAGCCAAAGGGGGACTAAGGGGGCTGAAGCTTTCTTT. It yields the protein CASSQRGTKGAEAFF.

The rearrangement joins TRBV19 to TRBJ2-3, with TRBD1 identical over 7 bases. Looked up from germline, CDR1 is LNHDA and CDR2 is SQIVND (reference sequence). The CDR3 extends over 13 amino acids. Trimming at V came to 0 bases and at J to 10 bases, leaving 4 bases not matched to a gene. The CDR3 loop reads CASSIDGTDAQYF. The CDR3 DNA follows: TGTGCCAGTAGTATAGACGGGACAGACGCGCAGTATTTT.

This sequence joins TRBV7-8 and TRBJ2-1; 7 bases are shared with TRBD2. The trim removed 7 bases at V and 6 bases at J, leaving 6 bases unmatched. Germline V lookup: CDR1 SGHVS, CDR2 FQNEAQ. The length of the CDR3 is 13 residues. CDR3 coding DNA: TGTGCCAGCAATATGGGGGGGACCAATGAGCAGTTCTTC. Protein sequence: CASNMGGTNEQFF.

The rearrangement joins TRBV12-5 to TRBJ1-1; a weak D match, TRBD1 (5 bases). This CDR3 comprises 14 residues. The V and J ends lost 3 bases and 1 base respectively, with 9 bases between them. CDR1 LGHNT and CDR2 FRNRAP come from the germline V gene. The CDR3 nucleotides are TGTGCTAGTGGTTTAGACAGACCGAACACTGAAGCTTTCTTT. Residues: CASGLDRPNTEAFF.

J is TRBJ1-4 and V is TRBV29-1; maybe TRBD1 (6 bases). The CDR3 is made up of 14 amino acids. The germline V and J ends were trimmed by 4 bases and 8 bases, with 17 bases remaining between them. CDR1 SQVTM and CDR2 ANQGSEA come from the germline V gene. CDR3 nucleotides: TGCAGCGTTGGAGAAAGGGGGAAAATGGAAAAACTGTTTTTT. Its translation is CSVGERGKMEKLFF. The variable domain in full, completed from reference TRBV29-1 and TRBJ1-4, reads SAVISQKPSRDICQRGTSLTIQCQVDSQVTMMFWYRQQPGQSLTLIATANQGSEATYESGFVIDKFPISRPNLTFSTLTVSNMSPEDSSIYLCSVGERGKMEKLFFGSGTQLSVL.

The chain links TRBV11-3 to TRBJ2-5, with TRBD2 matching 8 bases. Germline CDR1 reads SGHNT; CDR2 reads YENEEA. The CDR3 has 15 amino acids. The junction had 6 bases not matched to a gene; V was cut back by 1 base and J by 5 bases. The CDR3 loop reads CASSLATGGPETQYF. The CDR3 DNA follows: TGTGCCAGCAGCTTAGCTACGGGAGGGCCGGAGACCCAGTACTTC.

The J gene is TRBJ2-2, the V gene TRBV5-1, with D possibly being TRBD1 (6 bases). Germline V gene data show CDR1 as SGHRS and CDR2 as YFSETQ. The CDR3 consists of 14 residues. V was cut by 3 bases and J by 5 bases, with 11 bases left in between. This CDR3 is CASSSSGTTGELFF. The CDR3 DNA follows: TGCGCCAGCAGCTCATCGGGGACAACCGGGGAGCTGTTTTTT.

The genes are TRBV5-1 and TRBJ1-4; 8 bases fit TRBD1. CDR3 length: 12 residues. V trimming: 4 bases; J trimming: 15 bases; junction bases outside the gene matches: 8. Germline loops: CDR1 SGHRS, CDR2 YFSETQ. The CDR3 sequence is CASSPDRVLMFF. The CDR3, as DNA: TGCGCCAGCAGCCCGGACAGGGTGCTTATGTTTTTT. Looking up the rest from reference TRBV5-1 and TRBJ1-4 gives the full variable domain: KAGVTQTPRYLIKTRGQQVTLSCSPISGHRSVSWYQQTPGQGLQFLFEYFSETQRNKGNFPGRFSGRQFSNSRSEMNVSTLELGDSALYLCASSPDRVLMFFGSGTQLSVL.

Points on this clone: Other DNA variants within this sample encode the same CDR3. The chain joins TRBV9 to TRBJ1-3; D call uncertain. The CDR3 loop spans 14 amino acids. The germline gives CDR1 SGDLS, CDR2 YYNGEE. V shed 3 bases and J shed 0 bases, with 7 bases lying between them. The chain's CDR3 is CASSDRPSGNTIYF. CDR3 DNA sequence: TGTGCCAGCAGCGACAGACCCTCTGGAAACACCATATATTTT.

The chain uses TRBV27 and TRBJ2-1, with 7 bases aligning to TRBD1. After removal of 2 bases from V and 7 bases from J, the junction contained 5 bases not matched to a gene. CDR3 size: 14 residues. Per the germline V gene, CDR1 is MNHEY and CDR2 is SMNVEV (reference sequence). CDR3 in DNA: TGTGCCAGCAGTTTAGAGGGGGCCCGTAATGAGCAGTTCTTC. Its protein is CASSLEGARNEQFF.

This chain links TRBV9 with TRBJ2-2; D may be TRBD1 (6 bases). Trimming took off 4 bases at V and 4 bases at J, with 20 bases between the two ends. This CDR3 region has 17 residues. Germline loops: CDR1 SGDLS, CDR2 YYNGEE. CDR3 amino acids: CASSWGTGKESTGELFF. In DNA form, the CDR3 reads TGTGCCAGCAGCTGGGGAACAGGGAAGGAGAGCACCGGGGAGCTGTTTTTT.

The V gene is TRBV14, the J gene TRBJ2-1; 9 bases match TRBD1. V was clipped by 1 base and J by 6 bases; unmatched bases: 10. Germline values: CDR1 SGHDN, CDR2 FVKESK. This CDR3 has 17 amino acids. CDR3 protein: CASSQAGTGLMGNEQFF. CDR3 in DNA: TGTGCCAGCAGCCAAGCCGGGACAGGGTTGATGGGCAATGAGCAGTTCTTC.